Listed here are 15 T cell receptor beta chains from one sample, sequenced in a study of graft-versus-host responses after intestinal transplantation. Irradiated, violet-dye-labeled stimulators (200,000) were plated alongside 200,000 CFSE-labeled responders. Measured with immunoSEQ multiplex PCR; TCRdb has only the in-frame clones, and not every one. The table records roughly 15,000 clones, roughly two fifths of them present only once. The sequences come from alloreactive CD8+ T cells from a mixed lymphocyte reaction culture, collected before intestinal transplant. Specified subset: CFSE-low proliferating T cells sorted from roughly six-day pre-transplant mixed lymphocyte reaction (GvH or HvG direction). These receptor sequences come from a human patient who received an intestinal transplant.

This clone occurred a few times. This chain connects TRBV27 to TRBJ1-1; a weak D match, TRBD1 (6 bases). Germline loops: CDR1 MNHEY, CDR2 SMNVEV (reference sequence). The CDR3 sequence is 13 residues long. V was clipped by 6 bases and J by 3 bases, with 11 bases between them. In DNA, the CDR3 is TGTGCCAGCAGCAGGGGCTGGGACACTGAAGCTTTCTTT. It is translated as CASSRGWDTEAFF.

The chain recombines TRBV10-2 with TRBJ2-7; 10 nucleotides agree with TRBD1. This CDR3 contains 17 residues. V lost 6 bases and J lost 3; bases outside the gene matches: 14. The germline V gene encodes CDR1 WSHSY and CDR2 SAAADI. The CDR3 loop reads CASSLDRDRGHYYEQYF. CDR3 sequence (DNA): TGCGCCAGCAGCCTGGACCGGGACAGGGGCCACTACTACGAGCAGTACTTC.

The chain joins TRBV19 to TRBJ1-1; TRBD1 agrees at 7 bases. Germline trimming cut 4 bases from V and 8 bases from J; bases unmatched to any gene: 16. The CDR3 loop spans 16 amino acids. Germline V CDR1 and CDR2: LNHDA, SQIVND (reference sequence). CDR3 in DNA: TGTGCCAGTAGTAAACATCCCGGACAGGACCGACCCGAAGCTTTCTTT. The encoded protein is CASSKHPGQDRPEAFF. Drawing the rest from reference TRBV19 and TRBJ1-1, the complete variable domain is DGGITQSPKYLFRKEGQNVTLSCEQNLNHDAMYWYRQDPGQGLRLIYYSQIVNDFQKGDIAEGYSVSREKKESFPLTVTSAQKNPTAFYLCASSKHPGQDRPEAFFGQGTRLTVV.

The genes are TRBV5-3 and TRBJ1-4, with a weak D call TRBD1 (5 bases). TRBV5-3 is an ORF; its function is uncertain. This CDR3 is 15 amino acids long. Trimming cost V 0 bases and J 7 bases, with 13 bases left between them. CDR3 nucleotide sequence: TGTGCCAGAAGCTTGGCGGGACCGGGGGGTGAAAAACTGTTTTTT. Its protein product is CARSLAGPGGEKLFF.

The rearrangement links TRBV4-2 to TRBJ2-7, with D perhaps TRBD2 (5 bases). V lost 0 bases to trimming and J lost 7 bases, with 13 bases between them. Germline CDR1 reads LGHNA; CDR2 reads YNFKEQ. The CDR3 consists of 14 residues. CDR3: CASSQDLTSLEQYF. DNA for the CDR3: TGTGCCAGCAGCCAAGATCTCACTAGTTTGGAGCAGTACTTC.

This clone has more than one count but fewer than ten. The CDR3 reads CASRFRDRGTDTQYF. CDR3 nucleotides: TGCGCCAGCAGGTTCCGGGACAGGGGCACAGATACGCAGTATTTT. The chain joins TRBV5-1 to TRBJ2-3; TRBD1 matches at 9 bases. Trimming cost V 5 bases and J 1 base; bases outside gene matches: 5. The CDR3 is 15 residues long. CDR1 and CDR2 (germline): SGHRS, YFSETQ.

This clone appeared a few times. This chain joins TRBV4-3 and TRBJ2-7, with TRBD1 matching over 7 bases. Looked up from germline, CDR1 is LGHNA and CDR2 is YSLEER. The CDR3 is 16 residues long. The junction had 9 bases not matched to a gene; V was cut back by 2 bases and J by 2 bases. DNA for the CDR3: TGCGCCAGCAGCCAAACGGAACAGGGGCCCGCCTACGAGCAGTACTTC. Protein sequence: CASSQTEQGPAYEQYF.

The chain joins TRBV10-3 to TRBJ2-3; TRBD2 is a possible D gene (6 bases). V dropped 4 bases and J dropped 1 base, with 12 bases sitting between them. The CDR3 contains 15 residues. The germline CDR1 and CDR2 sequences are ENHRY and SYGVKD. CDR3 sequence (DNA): TGTGCCATCAGTGCGGAGGGAAATGGCACAGATACGCAGTATTTT. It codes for CAISAEGNGTDTQYF.

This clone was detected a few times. The CDR3 sequence is CASSQRTDSNQPQHF. CDR3 DNA: TGCGCCAGCAGCCAACGGACAGATAGCAATCAGCCCCAGCATTTT. The chain combines TRBV4-3 with TRBJ1-5, with a weak D call TRBD1 (6 bases). The V end lost 2 bases, the J end lost 0 bases, and 8 bases lay between the germline ends. The CDR3 extends over 15 amino acids. Per the germline V gene, CDR1 is LGHNA and CDR2 is YSLEER.

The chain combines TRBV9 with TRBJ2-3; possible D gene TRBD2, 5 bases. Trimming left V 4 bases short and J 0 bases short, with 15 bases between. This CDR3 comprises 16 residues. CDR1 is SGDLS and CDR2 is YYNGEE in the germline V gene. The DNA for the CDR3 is TGTGCCAGCAGCCCAAACGGGGAAGCTAGCACAGATACGCAGTATTTT. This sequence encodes CASSPNGEASTDTQYF.

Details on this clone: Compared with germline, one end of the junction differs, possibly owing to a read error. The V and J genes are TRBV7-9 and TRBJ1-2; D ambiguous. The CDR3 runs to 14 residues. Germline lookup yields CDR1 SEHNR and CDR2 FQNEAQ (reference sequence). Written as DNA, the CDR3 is TGTGCCAGCAGCTTAGGGGTCGGTAACTATGGCTGCACCTTC. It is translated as CASSLGVGNYGCTF.

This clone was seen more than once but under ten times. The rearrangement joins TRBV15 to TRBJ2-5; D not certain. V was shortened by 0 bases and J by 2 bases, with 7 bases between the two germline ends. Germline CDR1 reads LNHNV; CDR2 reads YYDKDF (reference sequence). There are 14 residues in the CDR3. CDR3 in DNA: TGTGCCACCAGCAGAGATAGGAGACAAGAGACCCAGTACTTC. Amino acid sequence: CATSRDRRQETQYF.

The CDR3 DNA is TGTGCCAGCAGCCAAGAAGGACTAGCGGGAGTAGGGATCTACGAGCAGTACTTC. Its protein is CASSQEGLAGVGIYEQYF. The chain joins TRBV4-2 to TRBJ2-7, with 13 nucleotides matching TRBD2. The CDR3 has 18 amino acids. The V gene end was trimmed by 0 bases and the J gene end by 3 bases; junction bases not matched to a gene: 8. Looked up from germline, CDR1 is LGHNA and CDR2 is YNFKEQ.

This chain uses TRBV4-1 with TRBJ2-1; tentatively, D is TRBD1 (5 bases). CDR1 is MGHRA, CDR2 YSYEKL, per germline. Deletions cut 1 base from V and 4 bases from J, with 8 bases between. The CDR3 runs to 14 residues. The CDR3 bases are TGCGCCAGCAGCCAAGTAGGGGCTTACAATGAGCAGTTCTTC. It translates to CASSQVGAYNEQFF.

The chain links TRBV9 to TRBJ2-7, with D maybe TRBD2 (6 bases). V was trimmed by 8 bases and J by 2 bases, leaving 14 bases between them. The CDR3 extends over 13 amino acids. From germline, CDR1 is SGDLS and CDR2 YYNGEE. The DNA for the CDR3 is TGTGCCAGGGGCGCGGGATTAGCCTACGAGCAGTACTTC. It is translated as CARGAGLAYEQYF.